The T cell receptor beta chain under discussion was sequenced for a study of T cell repertoires in cytomegalovirus infection. Via MiXCR, TCRdb re-called the reads, giving one row per CDR3 protein. Among about 570,000 distinct CDR3 sequences listed, 35% to 50% were seen once. This clonotype was found many times. The antigen remains undetermined. Germline V gene data show CDR1 as LNHDA and CDR2 as SQIVND (reference sequence). V shed 6 bases and J 7 bases; nucleotides not matched to a gene: 5. The CDR3 consists of 15 residues. The source material was cultured PBMCs, sampled from culture after CMV antigen stimulation. The sequence was obtained from a human donor in good health (CMV status not recorded). Some clones in this sample may be carry-over from other donors' samples. The chain combines TRBV19 with TRBJ2-1; TRBD2 matches at 14 bases. In nucleotides, the CDR3 is TGTGCCAGTAGCTCCGGGACTAGCGGGGGTAATGAGCAGTTCTTC. It is translated as CASSSGTSGGNEQFF.